The TCR beta chain described here comes from a study of blood T cell repertoires in COVID-19. Study information: Sites across the United States, Italy and Spain contributed samples from acute and convalescent COVID-19. Sources were T cells, B-cell-depleted T cells, or PBMCs; the material itself was cDNA or gDNA.

The CDR3 runs to 13 residues. CDR1 and CDR2 from the germline V gene are ENHRY and SYGVKD. V shed 0 bases and J shed 6 bases, with 8 bases lying between them. Per the study methods: It was from reference gene primer amplification that nucleated cell counts were estimated. The assay was immunoSEQ multiplex PCR, and TCRdb's table has in-frame clones only and misses some. V and J calls and clone size come straight from that table; D and trimming were deduced from the DNA. The repertoire includes about 87,000 clones, about four fifths of them detected once, and about 2% sits in the top ten. This clone was seen only once.

The origin of this receptor is a woman in her 70s with acute or convalescent COVID-19. The rearrangement joins TRBV10-3 to TRBJ1-1; no firm D call. The sample comprised peripheral blood. CDR3 DNA sequence: TGTGCCATCAGTGAGTCGAGTAGAGCTGAAGCTTTCTTT. This encodes CAISESSRAEAFF.